The TCR beta chain described here comes from a study of blood T cell repertoires in COVID-19. Study-wide background: Material from acute and convalescent COVID-19 was sourced from the United States, Italy and Spain.

The CDR3 length is 16 residues. Germline V gene sequence: CDR1 WSHSY, CDR2 SAAADI. V dropped 0 bases and J dropped 7; count of bases not matched to a gene: 5. Sequenced by immunoSEQ multiplex PCR; TCRdb stores in-frame clones only, minus some. The top ten hold around 6.4% of the sample, which has roughly 250,000 clones, over 80% seen once. Sequencing was performed on peripheral blood. This receptor was identified in a woman aged 60-75 years with active or convalescent COVID-19. The chain is built from TRBV10-2 and TRBJ1-6; TRBD1 aligns across 8 bases. The CDR3 nucleotides are TGCGCCAGCAGTGAGTCGACAGGGGTCGGAAATTCACCCCTCCACTTT. It yields the protein CASSESTGVGNSPLHF.